These T cell receptor beta chains were read from a single sample in a study of human T cells and chemical hapten exposure. TCRdb called the 5' RACE reads again in MiXCR, with one record for every CDR3 protein. The table has 95,000 to 120,000 distinct CDR3 sequences, 15% to 20% seen once. These receptors all come from a human donor in good health. Both conserved end residues are part of each CDR3. The D gene is left open where the match is weak. Clone sizes are given selectively: once, few, many, or a class where the clone is expanded.

NA | TRBJ2-7 | TRBV10-3 | NA | CAISARGGTYEQYF | TGTGCCATCAGTGCCAGGGGGGGAACCTACGAGCAGTACTTC
NA | TRBJ2-7 | TRBV28 | NA | CASSTPGRGPSYEQYF | TGTGCCAGCAGTACCCCGGGGCGGGGCCCTTCCTACGAGCAGTACTTC
few | TRBJ2-1 | TRBV7-9 | NA | CASSSRTTRYEQFF | TGTGCCAGCAGCTCCCGGACTACCCGCTATGAGCAGTTCTTC
few | TRBJ1-5 | TRBV15 | NA | CATSRPGQSNQPQHF | TGTGCCACCAGCAGACCGGGACAAAGCAATCAGCCCCAGCATTTT
many | TRBJ1-5 | TRBV5-1 | NA | CASSLGQNQPQHF | TGCGCCAGCAGCTTGGGCCAGAATCAGCCCCAGCATTTT
NA | TRBJ2-5 | TRBV7-9 | TRBD1 | CASALLGQGDLGETQYF | TGTGCCAGCGCCTTGCTGGGACAGGGGGATCTTGGGGAGACCCAGTACTTC
NA | TRBJ1-5 | TRBV19 | TRBD1 | CASRRDRGGNQPQHF | TGTGCCAGTAGAAGGGACAGGGGTGGCAATCAGCCCCAGCATTTT
NA | TRBJ1-2 | TRBV2 | NA | CASTIKIQGYTF | TGTGCCAGCACGATCAAAATCCAAGGCTACACCTTC
NA | TRBJ2-3 | TRBV12-3/TRBV12-4 | NA | CASRQTGRADTQYF | TGTGCCAGCAGACAGACAGGGAGGGCAGATACGCAGTATTTT
NA | TRBJ1-1 | TRBV12-3/TRBV12-4 | NA | CASSFIGGNTEAFF | TGTGCCAGCAGTTTCATCGGGGGCAACACTGAAGCTTTCTTT
NA | TRBJ2-7 | TRBV12-3/TRBV12-4 | NA | CASSLRGLNEQYF | TGTGCCAGCAGTTTGAGGGGCCTGAACGAGCAGTACTTC
NA | TRBJ2-1 | TRBV5-1 | NA | CASSLPGQPTGEQFF | TGCGCCAGCAGCTTGCCTGGGCAGCCCACGGGAGAGCAGTTCTTC
NA | TRBJ2-2 | TRBV20-1 | TRBD1 | CSARDPPGGTGGELFF | TGCAGTGCTAGAGATCCCCCAGGGGGAACCGGCGGGGAGCTGTTTTTT
NA | TRBJ2-3 | TRBV2 | TRBD2 | CASSEMGGRGTDTQYF | TGTGCCAGCAGTGAAATGGGCGGGAGGGGCACAGATACGCAGTATTTT
NA | TRBJ2-5 | TRBV3-1 | TRBD2 | CASSVRRTSGRAEETQYF | TGTGCCAGCAGCGTGCGGAGGACTAGCGGGAGGGCCGAGGAGACCCAGTACTTC
many | TRBJ2-3 | TRBV6-5 | NA | CASRGVGLGGDTQYF | TGTGCCAGCAGGGGGGTTGGACTCGGAGGGGATACGCAGTATTTT
NA | TRBJ2-1 | TRBV9 | TRBD1 | CASSVDRDRGWGNEQFF | TGTGCCAGCAGCGTAGACCGGGACAGGGGATGGGGCAATGAGCAGTTCTTC
few | TRBJ2-2 | TRBV12-3/TRBV12-4 | NA | CASSPTSYGTGELFF | TGTGCCAGCTCCCCCACAAGTTATGGCACCGGGGAGCTGTTTTTT
NA | TRBJ2-2 | TRBV3-1 | NA | CASSQSGTGELFF | TGTGCCAGTTCTCAGTCTGGCACCGGGGAGCTGTTTTTT
few | TRBJ2-4 | TRBV13 | NA | CASSPGVGKNIQYF | TGTGCCAGCAGCCCGGGCGTCGGCAAAAACATTCAGTACTTC
few | TRBJ1-2 | TRBV20-1 | NA | CSADDYGYTF | TGCAGTGCCGACGACTATGGCTACACCTTC
NA | TRBJ2-7 | TRBV5-6 | NA | CASSFGSGSSSYEQYF | TGTGCCAGCAGCTTCGGATCCGGGTCGAGCTCCTACGAGCAGTACTTC
NA | TRBJ1-3 | TRBV4-2 | TRBD1 | CASSQEAGGRDTIYF | TGTGCCAGCAGCCAAGAGGCAGGGGGCAGGGACACCATATATTTT
NA | TRBJ2-1 | TRBV12-3/TRBV12-4 | TRBD1 | CASSPFGQGALNEQFF | TGTGCCAGCAGTCCCTTCGGGCAGGGGGCCCTCAATGAGCAGTTCTTC
NA | TRBJ1-1 | TRBV3-1 | NA | CASSFPGTEAFF | TGTGCCAGCAGCTTCCCGGGGACTGAAGCTTTCTTT
many | TRBJ2-2 | TRBV6-2/TRBV6-3 | NA | CASSSRRTGPTGELFF | TGTGCCAGCAGTTCCCGTAGGACTGGCCCCACCGGGGAGCTGTTTTTT
NA | TRBJ2-5 | TRBV30 | NA | CAWSVLGGQETQYF | TGTGCCTGGAGTGTACTAGGGGGTCAGGAGACCCAGTACTTC
NA | TRBJ1-5 | TRBV5-1 | NA | CASSPGKSNQPQHF | TGCGCCAGCAGCCCTGGTAAGAGCAATCAGCCCCAGCATTTT
few | TRBJ1-5 | TRBV6-1 | NA | CASDLPQGMGGNQPQHF | TGTGCCAGCGACCTCCCGCAGGGAATGGGAGGCAATCAGCCCCAGCATTTT
few | TRBJ2-7 | TRBV27 | TRBD1 | CASSPRGPYEQYF | TGTGCCAGCAGTCCCAGGGGGCCATACGAGCAGTACTTC
few | TRBJ2-1 | TRBV7-3 | TRBD2 | CASSPQSGRAYNEQFF | TGTGCCAGCAGTCCCCAGAGCGGGAGGGCCTACAATGAGCAGTTCTTC
many | TRBJ2-7 | TRBV20-1 | TRBD2 | CSASSGSTYEQYF | TGCAGTGCTAGTAGCGGGAGTACCTACGAGCAGTACTTC
NA | TRBJ1-6 | TRBV7-9 | TRBD1 | CASSLPGQINSPLHF | TGTGCCAGCAGCTTACCGGGACAGATTAATTCACCCCTCCACTTT
NA | TRBJ2-7 | TRBV28 | NA | CASSYSLATKTPTYEQYF | TGTGCCAGCAGTTACTCCTTAGCAACAAAAACTCCAACCTACGAGCAGTACTTC
NA | TRBJ1-1 | TRBV6-1 | TRBD1 | CATQRGGTGSLRGTEAFF | TGTGCCACCCAACGGGGTGGGACAGGGTCCCTCCGGGGCACTGAAGCTTTCTTT
NA | TRBJ1-2 | TRBV6-5 | NA | CASSYEGRPNYGYTF | TGTGCCAGCAGTTACGAAGGGAGGCCTAACTATGGCTACACCTTC
NA | TRBJ2-5 | TRBV20-1 | TRBD1 | CSANLRTGRETQYF | TGCAGTGCAAACCTTAGGACAGGGCGGGAGACCCAGTACTTC
NA | TRBJ2-7 | TRBV23-1 | NA | CASSPENEQYF | TGCGCCAGCAGTCCGGAGAACGAGCAGTACTTC
NA | TRBJ1-3 | TRBV4-1 | NA | CASSQDWGLSGNTIYF | TGCGCCAGCAGCCAAGATTGGGGGCTGTCTGGAAACACCATATATTTT
NA | TRBJ2-7 | TRBV4-1 | TRBD2 | CASSQRPSGLDSGGEQYF | TGCGCCAGCAGCCAACGTCCGTCAGGGCTGGATAGCGGGGGCGAGCAGTACTTC
few | TRBJ1-5 | TRBV12-3/TRBV12-4 | NA | CASSLAENQPQHF | TGTGCCAGCAGTTTGGCAGAGAATCAGCCCCAGCATTTT
few | TRBJ2-7 | TRBV9 | NA | CASSARGGHEQYF | TGTGCCAGCAGCGCGAGGGGTGGCCACGAGCAGTACTTC
many | TRBJ2-7 | TRBV28 | TRBD1 | CASSLLAGGSYEQYF | TGTGCCAGCAGTTTATTGGCAGGGGGATCCTACGAGCAGTACTTC
NA | TRBJ1-2 | TRBV28 | TRBD1 | CASSGSGQGKAGYTF | TGTGCCAGCAGTGGATCGGGACAGGGGAAAGCTGGCTACACCTTC
NA | TRBJ1-1 | TRBV6-5 | NA | CASLSDGRNTEAFF | TGTGCCAGTCTATCGGACGGTCGGAACACTGAAGCTTTCTTT
NA | TRBJ1-5 | TRBV12-3/TRBV12-4 | TRBD1 | CASSFGQGGGKAQHF | TGTGCCAGCAGTTTTGGACAGGGTGGGGGTAAGGCCCAGCATTTT
few | TRBJ2-1 | TRBV10-3 | TRBD2 | CAISGSSTSGRGNEQFF | TGTGCCATCAGTGGATCTTCGACTAGCGGGAGGGGGAATGAGCAGTTCTTC
NA | TRBJ1-2 | TRBV2 | TRBD1 | CASSSRQGRDGYTF | TGTGCCAGCAGCTCTAGACAGGGCCGGGACGGCTACACCTTC
few | TRBJ2-6 | TRBV19 | NA | CASSADSSGANVLTF | TGTGCCAGTAGTGCCGACAGCTCTGGGGCCAACGTCCTGACTTTC
NA | TRBJ2-1 | TRBV3-1 | NA | CASSQAGSPGPRSTEQFF | TGTGCCAGCAGCCAGGCAGGGTCGCCGGGACCCCGGTCAACTGAGCAGTTCTTC
NA | TRBJ2-1 | TRBV24-1 | NA | CATSGGIEQFF | TGTGCCACCAGTGGGGGGATTGAGCAGTTCTTC
NA | TRBJ2-4 | TRBV28 | NA | CASRIGGTAKNIQYF | TGTGCCAGCAGGATAGGGGGGACAGCCAAAAACATTCAGTACTTC
few | TRBJ1-1 | TRBV25-1 | NA | CASGSTEAFF | TGTGCCAGCGGTAGCACTGAAGCTTTCTTT
few | TRBJ2-3 | TRBV24-1 | NA | CATSDPRLVTDTQYF | TGTGCCACCAGTGATCCCCGACTAGTAACAGATACGCAGTATTTT